Presented here are 20 T cell receptor beta chains from one specimen sequenced in a study of human T cells and chemical hapten exposure. Using its own MiXCR run on the RACE reads, TCRdb lists one record per CDR3 protein. This table holds approximately 350,000 distinct CDR3 sequences, about 7% found once. Specified time point: patch test 1, 2 weeks after DPC sensitization. Described treatment: therapeutic diphenylcyclopropenone sensitization with weekly scalp DPC. Sequenced material: whole blood, taken in connection with sensitization to the hapten diphenylcyclopropenone (DPC). These receptors were taken from a woman under 30 with alopecia areata. Some clones in this sample may be carry-over from other donors' samples.

This clonotype was counted ten times or more. The germline gene is not matched at one end of the junction; a read error may be the cause. The chain uses TRBV12-3 or TRBV12-4 and TRBJ2-4; 9 positions agree with TRBD1. The CDR3 is 15 residues long. Written as DNA, the CDR3 is TGTGCCAGCAGTTTACTCGACAGGGGGGGACCTTCCCTAAACTTC. It encodes CASSLLDRGGPSLNF.

The sample holds a few counts of this clonotype. The chain uses TRBV2 and TRBJ1-4; 8 positions agree with TRBD1. This CDR3 spans 15 amino acids. J lost 7 bases, V lost 6 bases, and 10 bases had no gene match. The germline CDR1 and CDR2 sequences are SNHLY and FYNNEI. CDR3 amino acids: CASRFDRGRSEKLFF. Written as DNA, the CDR3 is TGTGCCAGCAGGTTTGACAGGGGTCGGAGTGAAAAACTGTTTTTT.

The sample holds many counts of this clonotype. This chain links TRBV3-1 with TRBJ1-1; D perhaps matches TRBD1 (6 bases). This CDR3 spans 13 amino acids. V was clipped by 2 bases and J by 10 bases, with 14 bases between them. Germline CDR1 is LGHDT and CDR2 is YNNKEL (reference sequence). Here the CDR3 DNA reads TGTGCCAGCAGCCAAAGCGACAGGACGGGAGCTTTCTTT. It codes for CASSQSDRTGAFF.

This clonotype has a count of ten or more. J is TRBJ2-3 and V is TRBV29-1; the D call may be TRBD1 or TRBD2 (5 bases each). The V and J ends lost 7 bases and 2 bases respectively, with 16 bases between them. From germline, CDR1 is SQVTM and CDR2 ANQGSEA. The CDR3 covers 14 residues. CDR3: CSADVGVTTDTQYF. CDR3 nucleotide sequence: TGCAGCGCGGACGTGGGGGTTACCACAGATACGCAGTATTTT.

The genes are TRBV7-9 and TRBJ2-1, with 10 bases that match TRBD2. From germline, CDR1 is SEHNR and CDR2 FQNEAQ (reference sequence). With 6 bases clipped from V and 6 bases from J, the junction kept 8 bases outside the gene matches. The CDR3 is 15 amino acids. CDR3 sequence: CASSPTSGVSNEQFF. The CDR3 coding sequence is TGTGCCAGCAGTCCTACTAGCGGGGTAAGCAATGAGCAGTTCTTC.

The rearrangement uses TRBV7-9 and TRBJ1-2; tentatively, D is TRBD1 (6 bases). V lost 3 bases and J lost 4, with 15 bases in between. The CDR3 contains 15 residues. Germline V gives CDR1 SEHNR, CDR2 FQNEAQ (reference sequence). The CDR3 spells CASSFDRSSAYGYTF. The CDR3 nucleotides are TGTGCCAGCAGCTTTGACAGGAGCTCGGCCTATGGCTACACCTTC.

This clonotype has only a few counts. The J gene is TRBJ2-1, the V gene TRBV4-2; D possibly matches TRBD1 or TRBD2 (5 bases each). This CDR3 has 15 residues. V was pared by 0 bases and J by 5 bases, with 11 bases between. Germline V gene lookup returns CDR1 LGHNA and CDR2 YNFKEQ. CDR3 sequence reads: CASSQDPGQHNEQFF. The CDR3 nucleotides are TGTGCCAGCAGCCAAGATCCGGGGCAGCACAATGAGCAGTTCTTC.

This sequence joins TRBV4-2 and TRBJ2-7; D is undetermined. Germline loops: CDR1 LGHNA, CDR2 YNFKEQ. Between the trimmed V and J ends, which lost 3 bases and 3 bases, there was a span of 18 bases. This CDR3 has 16 residues. The CDR3 loop reads CASSHSEATVSYEQYF. CDR3 bases: TGTGCCAGCAGCCACTCCGAGGCGACGGTGAGCTACGAGCAGTACTTC.

The chain combines TRBV3-1 with TRBJ2-2; 8 nucleotides line up with TRBD1. Trimming at V came to 3 bases and at J to 1 base, leaving 1 base not matched to a gene. Germline assignment: CDR1 LGHDT and CDR2 YNNKEL (reference sequence). The CDR3 spans 15 residues. CDR3 sequence: CASSQGTGNTGELFF. CDR3 DNA sequence: TGTGCCAGCAGCCAGGGGACAGGGAACACCGGGGAGCTGTTTTTT. The full variable domain, rest sourced from reference TRBV3-1 and TRBJ2-2, is DTAVSQTPKYLVTQMGNDKSIKCEQNLGHDTMYWYKQDSKKFLKIMFSYNNKELIINETVPNRFSPKSPDKAHLNLHINSLELGDSAVYFCASSQGTGNTGELFFGEGSRLTVL.

This clonotype has only a few counts. CDR3: CASSLTGDRASPLHF. In DNA, the CDR3 is TGTGCCAGCAGCTTAACTGGGGACAGAGCTTCACCCCTCCACTTT. This sequence joins TRBV7-3 and TRBJ1-6, with 7 bases identical to TRBD1. V dropped 0 bases and J dropped 9; count of bases not matched to a gene: 5. The CDR3 extends over 15 amino acids. Germline lookup yields CDR1 SGHTA and CDR2 FQGTGA.

This clonotype was detected a few times. The chain carries TRBV10-3 and TRBJ1-5; D call uncertain. Germline V gene data show CDR1 as ENHRY and CDR2 as SYGVKD. The CDR3 is made up of 14 amino acids. Trimming took off 5 bases at V and 11 bases at J, with 19 bases between the two ends. Written as DNA, the CDR3 is TGTGCCATCAGTAAAACAGCTAACAATGGGTCCCAGCATTTT. It specifies CAISKTANNGSQHF.

This clonotype was observed a handful of times. This rearrangement joins TRBV4-3 to TRBJ1-1; possible D gene TRBD1, 6 bases. The germline V gene has CDR1 LGHNA and CDR2 YSLEER. CDR3 length: 16 amino acids. The ends were cut back, 1 base at V and 5 bases at J, with 17 bases in the middle. The CDR3 nucleotides are TGCGCCAGCAGCCAAGGTGAAGGGGCAGGGGAAACTGAAGCTTTCTTT. Residues: CASSQGEGAGETEAFF.

This clonotype showed up just a few times. The chain recombines TRBV5-4 with TRBJ1-1; 10 bases match TRBD1. In germline, CDR1 is SGHNT, CDR2 YYREEE (reference sequence). This CDR3 has 16 amino acids. The V segment lost 6 bases and the J segment 3 bases; nucleotides outside the gene matches: 11. The CDR3 loop reads CASKSGTGDWYTEAFF. The CDR3 coding sequence is TGTGCCAGCAAGTCCGGGACAGGGGATTGGTACACTGAAGCTTTCTTT.

This clonotype showed up just a few times. The rearrangement links TRBV28 to TRBJ2-3; 8 bases map to TRBD1. The ends lost 4 bases at V and 0 bases at J; junction bases unmatched: 12. CDR1 MDHEN and CDR2 SYDVKM come from the germline V gene. The CDR3 has 18 amino acids. The CDR3 DNA is TGTGCCAGCAGTTCCCGAGGGGGACAGGTCTATAGCACAGATACGCAGTATTTT. Translation: CASSSRGGQVYSTDTQYF.

This clonotype was seen repeatedly, ten times or more. V and J are TRBV2 and TRBJ2-4, with 9 bases lining up with TRBD1. Germline V gene lookup returns CDR1 SNHLY and CDR2 FYNNEI. Trimming removed 8 bases from V and 0 bases from J; junction bases left unmatched: 8. CDR3 length: 16 residues. The CDR3 nucleotides are TGTGCCAGCTCCCGGGACAGGGAAATAGCCAAAAACATTCAGTACTTC. It yields the protein CASSRDREIAKNIQYF.

The chain links TRBV24-1 to TRBJ2-3; D uncertain. The germline V and J ends were trimmed by 7 bases and 2 bases, with 9 bases remaining between them. Looked up from germline, CDR1 is KGHDR and CDR2 is SFDVKD. This CDR3 contains 13 residues. The CDR3 DNA is TGTGCCACCAGCGTGGGTTCCACAGATACGCAGTATTTT. Residues: CATSVGSTDTQYF.

This clonotype was seen repeatedly, ten times or more. CDR3 sequence (DNA): TGCAGCTGCGAGACAGGACGAAGCGAAAAACTGTTTTTT. Residues: CSCETGRSEKLFF. The rearrangement links TRBV20-1 to TRBJ1-4, with D possibly matching TRBD1 (6 bases). The CDR3 is 13 residues long. Looked up from germline, CDR1 is DFQATT and CDR2 is SNEGSKA (reference sequence).

This clonotype was found many times. The rearrangement joins TRBV7-9 to TRBJ1-1; 9 nucleotides match TRBD1. V shed 5 bases and J 4 bases; nucleotides not matched to a gene: 8. Germline CDR1 SEHNR, CDR2 FQNEAQ (reference sequence). This CDR3 is 15 amino acids long. Here the CDR3 DNA reads TGTGCCAGCAGCAGACACAGGGGGCGCATCACTGAAGCTTTCTTT. Translation gives CASSRHRGRITEAFF.

The V and J genes are TRBV28 and TRBJ2-7; D uncertain. The V gene lost 6 bases and the J gene lost 0 bases, with 6 bases spanning the gap. Germline V lookup: CDR1 MDHEN, CDR2 SYDVKM. The CDR3 sequence is 12 residues long. The DNA of the CDR3 is TGTGCCAGCAGGGCTGCCTCCTACGAGCAGTACTTC. Its protein product is CASRAASYEQYF.

This clonotype was seen only a few times. The V gene is TRBV6-1, the J gene TRBJ1-4, with TRBD1 identical over 7 bases. With 2 bases clipped from V and 10 bases from J, the junction kept 10 bases outside the gene matches. CDR3 length: 15 residues. CDR1 and CDR2 from the germline V gene are MNHNS and SASEGT. DNA of the CDR3: TGTGCCAGCAGTGAAACCGACAGGGCTTTTCGAAAACTGTTTTTT. Translation gives CASSETDRAFRKLFF.